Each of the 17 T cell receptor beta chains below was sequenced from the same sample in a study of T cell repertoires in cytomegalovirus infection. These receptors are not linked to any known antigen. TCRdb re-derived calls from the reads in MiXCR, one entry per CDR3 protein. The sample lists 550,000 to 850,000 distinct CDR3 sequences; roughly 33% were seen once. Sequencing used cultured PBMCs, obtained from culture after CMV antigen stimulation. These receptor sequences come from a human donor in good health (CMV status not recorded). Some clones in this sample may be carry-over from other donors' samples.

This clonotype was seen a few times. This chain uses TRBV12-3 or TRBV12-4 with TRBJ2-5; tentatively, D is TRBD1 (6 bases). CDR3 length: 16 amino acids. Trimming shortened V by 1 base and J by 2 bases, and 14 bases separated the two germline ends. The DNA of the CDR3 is TGTGCCAGCAGTTTAGTAATGGGGGCAGCACAAGAGACCCAGTACTTC. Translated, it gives CASSLVMGAAQETQYF.

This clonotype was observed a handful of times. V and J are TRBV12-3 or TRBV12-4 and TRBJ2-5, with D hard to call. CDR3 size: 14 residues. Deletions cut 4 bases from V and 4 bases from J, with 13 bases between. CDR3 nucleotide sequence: TGTGCCAGCAGTTCCCTAGGACCCAGAGAGACCCAGTACTTC. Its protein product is CASSSLGPRETQYF.

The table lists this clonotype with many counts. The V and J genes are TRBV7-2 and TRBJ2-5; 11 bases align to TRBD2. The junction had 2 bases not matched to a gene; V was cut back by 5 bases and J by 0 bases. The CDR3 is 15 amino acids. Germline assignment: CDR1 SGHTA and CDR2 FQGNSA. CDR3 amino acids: CASSRLAGNQETQYF. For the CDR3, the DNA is TGTGCCAGCAGCCGACTAGCGGGGAACCAAGAGACCCAGTACTTC.

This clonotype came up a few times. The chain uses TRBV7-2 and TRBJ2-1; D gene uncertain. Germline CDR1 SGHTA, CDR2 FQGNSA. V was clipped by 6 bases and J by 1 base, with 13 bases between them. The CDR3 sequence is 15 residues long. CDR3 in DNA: TGTGCCAGCAGTGTGGGGATTGGATCCTACAATGAGCAGTTCTTC. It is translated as CASSVGIGSYNEQFF.

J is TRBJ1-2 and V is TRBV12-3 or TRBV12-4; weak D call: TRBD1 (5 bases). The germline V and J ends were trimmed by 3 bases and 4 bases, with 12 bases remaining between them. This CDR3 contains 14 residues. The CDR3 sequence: CASSLRGYSYGYTF. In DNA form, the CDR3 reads TGTGCCAGCAGTTTGCGGGGGTACAGCTATGGCTACACCTTC.

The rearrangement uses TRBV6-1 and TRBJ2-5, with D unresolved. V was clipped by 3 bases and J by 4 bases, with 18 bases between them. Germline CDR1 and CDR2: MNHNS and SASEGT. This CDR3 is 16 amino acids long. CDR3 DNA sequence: TGTGCCAGCAGTGATCCATTAGCATTCTCGGGAGAGACCCAGTACTTC. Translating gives CASSDPLAFSGETQYF.

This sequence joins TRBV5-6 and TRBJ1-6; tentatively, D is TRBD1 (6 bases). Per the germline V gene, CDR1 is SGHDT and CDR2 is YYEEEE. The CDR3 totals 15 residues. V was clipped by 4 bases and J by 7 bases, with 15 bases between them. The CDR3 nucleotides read TGTGCCAGCAGCCTGACGGGACACGCAAATTCACCCCTCCACTTT. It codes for CASSLTGHANSPLHF.

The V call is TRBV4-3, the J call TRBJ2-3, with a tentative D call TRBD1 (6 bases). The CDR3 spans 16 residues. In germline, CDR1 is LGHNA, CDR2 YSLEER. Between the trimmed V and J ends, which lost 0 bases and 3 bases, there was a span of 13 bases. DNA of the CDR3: TGCGCCAGCAGCCAAGATCCGAGGCAGGGGACAGATACGCAGTATTTT. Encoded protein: CASSQDPRQGTDTQYF.

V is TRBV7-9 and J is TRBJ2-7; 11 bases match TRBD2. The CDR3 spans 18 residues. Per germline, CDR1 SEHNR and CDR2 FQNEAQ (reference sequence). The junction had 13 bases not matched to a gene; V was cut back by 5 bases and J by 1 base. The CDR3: CASSPIIAGGFLSYEQYF. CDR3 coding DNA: TGTGCCAGCAGCCCCATTATAGCGGGGGGGTTTTTATCCTACGAGCAGTACTTC.

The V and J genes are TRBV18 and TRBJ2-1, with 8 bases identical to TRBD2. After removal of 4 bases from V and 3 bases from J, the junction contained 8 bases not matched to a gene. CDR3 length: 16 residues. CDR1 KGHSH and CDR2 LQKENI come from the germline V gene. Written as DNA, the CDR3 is TGTGCCAGCTCACTCGCGGGGGGCCACAGCTACAATGAGCAGTTCTTC. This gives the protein CASSLAGGHSYNEQFF. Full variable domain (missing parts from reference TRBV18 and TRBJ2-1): NAGVMQNPRHLVRRRGQEARLRCSPMKGHSHVYWYRQLPEEGLKFMVYLQKENIIDESGMPKERFSAEFPKEGPSILRIQQVVRGDSAAYFCASSLAGGHSYNEQFFGPGTRLTVL.

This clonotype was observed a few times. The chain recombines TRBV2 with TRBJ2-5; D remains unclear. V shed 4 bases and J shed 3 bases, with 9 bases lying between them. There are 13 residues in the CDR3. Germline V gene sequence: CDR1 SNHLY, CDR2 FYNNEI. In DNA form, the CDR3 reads TGTGCCAGCAGTGGAGACAACGAAGAGACCCAGTACTTC. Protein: CASSGDNEETQYF.

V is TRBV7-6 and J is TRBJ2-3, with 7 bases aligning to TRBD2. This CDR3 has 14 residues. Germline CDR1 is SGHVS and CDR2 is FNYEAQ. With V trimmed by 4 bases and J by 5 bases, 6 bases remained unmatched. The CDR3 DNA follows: TGTGCCAGCAGCTCCCCCGGGGGGAGAGATACGCAGTATTTT. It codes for CASSSPGGRDTQYF.

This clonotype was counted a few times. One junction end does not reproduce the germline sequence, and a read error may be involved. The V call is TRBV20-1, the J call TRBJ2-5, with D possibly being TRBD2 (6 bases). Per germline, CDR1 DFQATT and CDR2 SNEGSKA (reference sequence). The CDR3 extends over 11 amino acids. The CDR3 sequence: CRASAQETQYF. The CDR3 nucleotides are TGCAGAGCTAGCGCCCAAGAGACCCAGTACTTC.

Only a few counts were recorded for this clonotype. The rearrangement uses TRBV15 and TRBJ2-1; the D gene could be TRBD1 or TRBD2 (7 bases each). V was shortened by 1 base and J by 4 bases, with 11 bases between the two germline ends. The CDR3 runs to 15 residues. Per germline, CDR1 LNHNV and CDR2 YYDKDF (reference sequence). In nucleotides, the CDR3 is TGTGCCACCAGCAGAGCAGGGGGGGGTTACAATGAGCAGTTCTTC. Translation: CATSRAGGGYNEQFF.

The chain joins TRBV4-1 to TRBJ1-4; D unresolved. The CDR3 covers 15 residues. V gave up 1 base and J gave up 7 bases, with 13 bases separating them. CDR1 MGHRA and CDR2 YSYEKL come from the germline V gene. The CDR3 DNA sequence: TGCGCCAGCAGCCAAGGGACCGTCGGGAGTGAAAAACTGTTTTTT. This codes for CASSQGTVGSEKLFF.

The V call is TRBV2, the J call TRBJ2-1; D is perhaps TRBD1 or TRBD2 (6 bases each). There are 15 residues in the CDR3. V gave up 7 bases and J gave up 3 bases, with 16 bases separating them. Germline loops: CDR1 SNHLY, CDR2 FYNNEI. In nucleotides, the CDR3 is TGTGCCAGCAAGGTTTTACAGGGAGGCTACAATGAGCAGTTCTTC. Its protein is CASKVLQGGYNEQFF.

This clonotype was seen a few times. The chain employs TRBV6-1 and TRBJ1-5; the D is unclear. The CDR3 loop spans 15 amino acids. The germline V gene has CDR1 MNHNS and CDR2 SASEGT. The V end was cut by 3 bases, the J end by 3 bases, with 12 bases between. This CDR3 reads CASSEALYPNQPQHF. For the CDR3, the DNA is TGTGCCAGCAGTGAGGCTCTGTACCCCAATCAGCCCCAGCATTTT.